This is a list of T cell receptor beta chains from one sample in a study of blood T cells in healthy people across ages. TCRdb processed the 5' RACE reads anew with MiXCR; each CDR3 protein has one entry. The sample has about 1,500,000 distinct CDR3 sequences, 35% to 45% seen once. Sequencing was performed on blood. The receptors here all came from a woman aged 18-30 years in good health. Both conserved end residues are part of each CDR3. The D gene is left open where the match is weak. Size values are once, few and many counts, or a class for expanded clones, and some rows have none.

CASSSGDRPGITDTQYF	TGTGCCAGCTCCTCCGGGGACCGACCAGGGATCACAGATACGCAGTATTTT	TRBV18	TRBJ2-3	NA	NA
CASSLRTAQETQFF	TGTGCCAGCAGCCTCAGGACAGCCCAAGAGACCCAGTTCTTC	TRBV3-1	TRBJ2-1	NA	NA
CAIRGDRGVGPLHF	TGTGCCATCAGGGGTGACAGGGGAGTAGGACCCCTCCACTTT	TRBV10-3	TRBJ1-6	TRBD1	NA
CASGERAASEQFF	TGTGCCAGCGGAGAGAGGGCAGCCAGTGAGCAGTTCTTC	TRBV2	TRBJ2-1	NA	NA
CASSPVSESSYNEQYF	TGTGCCAGCTCACCAGTAAGCGAGAGCTCCTACAATGAGCAGTACTTC	TRBV18	TRBJ2-7	NA	NA
CASSLAQPFTGGHEQFF	TGCGCCAGCAGCTTGGCCCAGCCCTTTACAGGGGGTCATGAGCAGTTCTTC	TRBV5-1	TRBJ2-1	TRBD1	NA
CASSRGRVGAPNYGYTF	TGTGCCAGCAGCAGGGGGAGGGTCGGGGCTCCTAACTATGGCTACACCTTC	TRBV7-9	TRBJ1-2	NA	NA
CSATTSGRVWGYNEQFF	TGCAGTGCTACTACTAGCGGGAGGGTTTGGGGCTACAATGAGCAGTTCTTC	TRBV20-1	TRBJ2-1	TRBD2	once
CASSLVPGVSGEQYF	TGTGCCAGCAGTTTAGTTCCCGGGGTTTCCGGCGAGCAGTACTTC	TRBV12-3/TRBV12-4	TRBJ2-7	NA	few
CASLLGSGNQPQHF	TGTGCCAGCTTATTAGGATCAGGCAATCAGCCCCAGCATTTT	TRBV12-3/TRBV12-4	TRBJ1-5	NA	NA
CASRRLAGAGTQYF	TGTGCCAGCAGAAGGCTAGCGGGAGCCGGTACGCAGTATTTT	TRBV6-2/TRBV6-3	TRBJ2-3	TRBD2	few
CASRSPWQGAYEQYF	TGTGCAAGTCGCTCCCCTTGGCAGGGGGCCTACGAGCAGTACTTC	TRBV12-2	TRBJ2-7	NA	NA
CAISRALLGETQYF	TGTGCCATCAGCCGGGCCCTCCTAGGGGAGACCCAGTACTTC	TRBV10-3	TRBJ2-5	NA	NA
CASSSRVQETQYF	TGTGCCAGCAGCTCTCGGGTCCAAGAGACCCAGTACTTC	TRBV7-2	TRBJ2-5	NA	many
CASSKWGGNQPQHF	TGTGCCAGCAGCAAGTGGGGCGGGAATCAGCCCCAGCATTTT	TRBV21-1	TRBJ1-5	NA	NA
CATSRDTTDTQYF	TGTGCCACCAGCAGGGACACCACAGATACGCAGTATTTT	TRBV15	TRBJ2-3	NA	NA
CASSRPPGTSYQETQYF	TGTGCCAGCAGCCGCCCACCCGGGACTAGCTACCAAGAGACCCAGTACTTC	TRBV3-1	TRBJ2-5	TRBD2	NA
CASSLRTENTGDLFF	TGTGCCAGCAGCTTGAGGACAGAGAACACCGGGGATCTGTTTTTT	TRBV5-5	TRBJ2-2	NA	NA
CASSVVGGPEQFF	TGTGCCAGCAGCGTAGTAGGGGGGCCTGAGCAGTTCTTC	TRBV13	TRBJ2-1	NA	few
CASSFDSTDTQYF	TGCGCCAGCAGCTTTGACAGCACAGATACGCAGTATTTT	TRBV5-1	TRBJ2-3	NA	few
CASTPQLSGRSTDTQYF	TGTGCCAGCACCCCCCAGCTAAGCGGGAGAAGCACAGATACGCAGTATTTT	TRBV2	TRBJ2-3	TRBD2	NA
CASSSDGLAANEQFF	TGCGCCAGCAGCTCGGACGGACTAGCGGCCAATGAGCAGTTCTTC	TRBV5-1	TRBJ2-1	TRBD2	NA
CSAKYRGRRPPGKLFF	TGCAGTGCTAAATACAGGGGGCGAAGACCACCAGGAAAACTGTTTTTT	TRBV20-1	TRBJ1-4	TRBD1	NA
CASSLMGLAGGPTDTQYF	TGTGCCAGCAGCTTAATGGGACTAGCGGGGGGCCCCACAGATACGCAGTATTTT	TRBV7-3	TRBJ2-3	TRBD2	few
CASSHFGGPDTQYF	TGCGCCAGCAGCCATTTCGGGGGCCCAGATACGCAGTATTTT	TRBV4-1	TRBJ2-3	NA	many
CSASSIFTGELFF	TGCAGTGCTAGTAGCATCTTCACCGGGGAGCTGTTTTTT	TRBV20-1	TRBJ2-2	NA	NA
CASSWGQLKRTNEKLFF	TGCGCCAGCAGCTGGGGACAGCTTAAGAGAACTAATGAAAAACTGTTTTTT	TRBV4-1	TRBJ1-4	TRBD1	NA
CASSEGGSGEQYF	TGTGCCAGCAGTGAGGGCGGGAGCGGCGAGCAGTACTTC	TRBV2	TRBJ2-7	TRBD2	NA
CASSHNGPHTEAFF	TGTGCCAGCAGCCATAACGGACCCCACACTGAAGCTTTCTTT	TRBV11-2	TRBJ1-1	NA	NA
CSVFSGTEAFF	TGCAGCGTTTTCTCAGGAACTGAAGCTTTCTTT	TRBV29-1	TRBJ1-1	NA	few
CSAPSGTYGYTF	TGCAGTGCCCCATCGGGGACATATGGCTACACCTTC	TRBV20-1	TRBJ1-2	NA	few
CASSGGLAGYNEQYF	TGTGCCAGCAGTGGCGGACTAGCGGGCTACAATGAGCAGTACTTC	TRBV2	TRBJ2-5	TRBD2	NA
CASSSHRDRAYEQYF	TGTGCCAGCAGCTCCCATCGGGACCGAGCCTACGAGCAGTACTTC	TRBV11-2	TRBJ2-7	NA	NA
CSANRDRNYNEQFF	TGCAGTGCTAACCGGGACAGGAACTACAATGAGCAGTTCTTC	TRBV20-1	TRBJ2-1	TRBD1	NA
CASSQQGNSYNEQYF	TGTGCCAGCAGCCAACAGGGGAACTCCTACAATGAGCAGTACTTC	TRBV9	TRBJ2-7	TRBD1	few
CSAGTGRWTFF	TGCAGCGCTGGGACCGGGAGGTGGACTTTCTTT	TRBV29-1	TRBJ1-1	NA	few
CASNPIGGTVHGYTF	TGTGCCAGCAATCCTATCGGCGGGACAGTGCATGGCTACACCTTC	TRBV27	TRBJ1-2	TRBD1	few
CSASRDYRSTDTQYF	TGCAGTGCTAGTAGGGACTACCGAAGCACAGATACGCAGTATTTT	TRBV20-1	TRBJ2-3	TRBD2	few
CASSQAPVNGAFF	TGTGCCAGCAGCCAAGCTCCGGTCAATGGCGCTTTCTTT	TRBV4-2	TRBJ1-1	NA	NA
CASSEKLAASTDTQYF	TGTGCCAGCAGCGAAAAACTAGCGGCTAGCACAGATACGCAGTATTTT	TRBV7-2	TRBJ2-3	TRBD2	few
CASSAPGYGSYNEQFF	TGTGCCAGCAGCGCACCGGGATACGGCTCCTACAATGAGCAGTTCTTC	TRBV9	TRBJ2-1	NA	NA
CATSDSGRRPDTQYF	TGTGCCACCAGTGATTCGGGGAGAAGGCCAGATACGCAGTATTTT	TRBV24-1	TRBJ2-3	NA	NA
CSAIGSGPQETQYF	TGCAGTGCCATCGGGTCGGGACCCCAAGAGACCCAGTACTTC	TRBV20-1	TRBJ2-5	NA	NA
CAIADRLNSYGYTF	TGTGCCATCGCCGACAGGTTAAATAGCTATGGCTACACCTTC	TRBV10-3	TRBJ1-2	NA	few
CASSQVGHGHNEQFF	TGCGCCAGCAGCCAGGTGGGACACGGACACAATGAGCAGTTCTTC	TRBV4-1	TRBJ2-1	NA	NA
CSARERAGRAFF	TGCAGTGCTAGAGAGAGAGCCGGGAGAGCTTTCTTT	TRBV20-1	TRBJ1-1	NA	few
CASSVVTVDLGNEQFF	TGTGCCAGCAGCGTAGTAACCGTGGATTTGGGCAATGAGCAGTTCTTC	TRBV9	TRBJ2-1	NA	NA
CSARGTGTRRDEQYF	TGCAGTGCTAGAGGTACCGGGACCCGAAGGGACGAGCAGTACTTC	TRBV20-1	TRBJ2-7	NA	few
CASSSRSYTRDRDHTEAFF	TGTGCCAGCAGTTCCCGCTCTTATACCCGGGACAGGGATCACACTGAAGCTTTCTTT	TRBV6-5	TRBJ1-1	TRBD1	NA
CASSWVGAGHTEAFF	TGTGCCAGCAGCTGGGTAGGGGCGGGACACACTGAAGCTTTCTTT	TRBV6-5	TRBJ1-1	NA	NA
CASSRPQGQGAKTQYF	TGTGCCAGCAGCCGACCCCAGGGACAGGGGGCAAAGACCCAGTACTTC	TRBV6-6	TRBJ2-5	TRBD1	NA